This TCR beta chain was identified in a study of T cells in localized non-small cell lung cancer. Using immunoSEQ multiplex PCR, the repertoire was profiled, and TCRdb retains in-frame clones only, with some absent. The data contain a few thousand clones, 20% to 25% of them singletons. V shed 5 bases, J shed 1 base, and the junction held 7 bases outside the gene matches. Germline V lookup: CDR1 MDHEN, CDR2 SYDVKM. The CDR3 has 15 amino acids. The TCR sequence derives from a woman aged 35-70 years with stage I squamous cell lung carcinoma. The chain joins TRBV28 to TRBJ2-7, with TRBD2 identical over 8 bases. The starting material was lung tumor tissue, obtained before any cancer treatment. The CDR3 spells CASSPRTSPSYEQYF. As DNA, the CDR3 is TGTGCCAGCAGTCCTCGGACTAGCCCTTCCTACGAGCAGTACTTC. The complete variable domain, with remaining parts taken from reference TRBV28 and TRBJ2-7, reads DVKVTQSSRYLVKRTGEKVFLECVQDMDHENMFWYRQDPGLGLRLIYFSYDVKMKEKGDIPEGYSVSREKKERFSLILESASTNQTSMYLCASSPRTSPSYEQYFGPGTRLTVT.